This TCR beta chain derives from a study of T cells in Graves' hyperthyroidism and ophthalmopathy (dated by TCRdb to the late 2010s). Some background on the complete study: Peripheral blood samples were taken at initial diagnosis, before any treatment was given. A discovery cohort of about a hundred patients, 43 with Graves' ophthalmopathy and 57 with stable Graves' hyperthyroidism, was used to find distinguishing TCR V-J signatures. The 95 to 100 discovery patients were randomly divided into training and test sets at a 7:3 ratio. Thyroid tissue and blood T-cell repertoires from more than five Graves' hyperthyroidism patients were also compared in the study. Once sampling was done, hyperthyroidism patients were given methimazole at a starting dose of 30 mg daily, whereas ophthalmopathy patients were given high-dose intravenous methylprednisolone. An independent validation cohort of fewer than 20 hyperthyroidism patients and about 15 patients who later progressed to ophthalmopathy tested prospective prediction of ophthalmopathy. According to the paper, TCR Vbeta CDR3 sequencing was carried out on some 140 peripheral blood samples, which came from approximately 43 ophthalmopathy, roughly 75 hyperthyroidism and approximately 17 progressor patients.

In the ophthalmopathy patients, disease was moderately to severely active, with a Clinical Activity Score of 3 or more, a NOSPECS grade of 4 or more, and a duration of less than 3 months. The study excluded patients with uncontrolled infections, other autoimmune diseases, pregnancy or lactation. Diagnoses were established on the basis of clinical symptoms, serum thyroxine and TRAb, thyroid ultrasound, and orbital computed tomography. PBMCs were isolated from more than 9 ml of fresh peripheral blood by Ficoll-Paque density gradient centrifugation. Trizol reagent was used to extract total RNA, and RNA quality was then checked on an Agilent 2100 Bioanalyzer. What the authors observed across the whole study: A model built on a 13 V-J signature distinguished ophthalmopathy from stable hyperthyroidism, reaching 85% to 90% sensitivity and 81.08% specificity in cross-validation and 80%/75% in testing. No statistical method was used to fix the sample size in advance, and group allocation was not hidden from the investigators. Most expanded thyroid clonotypes (frequency above 0.001) were also detected in blood, suggesting blood repertoires may reflect thyroid immune responses. In validation, the model predicted progression to ophthalmopathy a median of 6.5 months before onset, with about 70% sensitivity and just under 75% specificity.

This clonotype was recorded many times. What antigen it recognizes has not been identified. Base-call qualities are not available, and no considerably larger clone is one nucleotide away. The V and J ends are trimmed by 3 bases and 3 bases, leaving 6 bases between them. CDR1 and CDR2, looked up from the germline V gene (reference sequence), are DFQATT and SNEGSKA. The CDR3 covers 11 residues, taking in both the cysteine and the phenylalanine. Only CDR3 DNA is held: 33 bases, read in frame from base 1. The TCR beta CDR3 regions were amplified from the RNA transcripts. A first-round RT-PCR of the TCR CDR3 used the HTBI primer set with the Qiagen OneStep RT-PCR kit. Libraries were constructed in a second round of multiplex PCR, after which size selection and purification were performed. Paired-end sequencing of the libraries was performed with 100 bp reads on an Illumina HiSeq2000. The authors' analysis ran thus. SOAPnuke was used to process the raw data, with reads discarded if the reads contained adapters or uncalled bases, had a mean Phred below 15, or lacked an exact constant-primer or identifier match. COPE v1.2.5 was used to merge high-quality paired reads, and clonotypes were defined as unique nucleotide sequences. MiTCR v1.1 was used to align the clonotypes against IMGT TRBV, TRBD and TRBJ reference segments. The analysis was restricted to V-J combinations with a frequency above 0.0001, which together covered 98% to 99.2% of the repertoires. The TCS score was defined as F50 (clonal expansion) divided by E x V (chaos), with BLOSUM62-based TCRdist calculated between CDR3 peptides within each V-J. Welch's t-statistics and random forest reduced several hundred V-J features to 10 to 15, which were used in a naive Bayes classifier (R e1071). The public reads were quality trimmed at Q25 with fastp and then assembled into clones with MiXCR by TCRdb, keeping productive beta chains. Entries are consolidated by CDR3 protein sequence, retaining the most common genes and DNA. TCRdb's processing, not the authors', yielded these V and J calls. This sample is represented by about 520,000 distinct CDR3 sequences; approximately 25% of them were singletons. Jointly, the top ten make up approximately 11% of the sample.

What was sequenced was blood. This sequence uses TRBV20-1 and TRBJ2-7; there is no confident call for the D gene. This TCR was recovered from a woman aged 25 to 39 with Graves' ophthalmopathy. The sequence in DNA is TGCAGTGCTAGGAGTTACTACGAGCAGTACTTC. Translated, this gives CSARSYYEQYF.